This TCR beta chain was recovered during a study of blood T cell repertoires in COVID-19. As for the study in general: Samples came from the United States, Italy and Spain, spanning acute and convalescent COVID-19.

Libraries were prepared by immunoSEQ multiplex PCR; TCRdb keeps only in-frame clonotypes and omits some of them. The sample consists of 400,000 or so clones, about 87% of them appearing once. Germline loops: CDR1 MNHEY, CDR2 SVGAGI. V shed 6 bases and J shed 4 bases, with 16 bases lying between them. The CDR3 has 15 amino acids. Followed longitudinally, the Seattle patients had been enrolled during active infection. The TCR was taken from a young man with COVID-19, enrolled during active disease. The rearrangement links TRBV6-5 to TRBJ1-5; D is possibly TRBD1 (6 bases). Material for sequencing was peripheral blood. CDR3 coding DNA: TGTGCCAGCAGAGGTCTGGGACACAGTAATCAGCCCCAGCATTTT. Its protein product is CASRGLGHSNQPQHF.